The 8 T cell receptor beta chains below were found in one sample sequenced in a study of early T cells in non-severe SARS-CoV-2 infection. TCRdb re-called the 5' RACE reads through MiXCR, storing one row per CDR3 protein. Counted here are roughly 120,000 distinct CDR3 sequences, just under 15% occurring once; the ten biggest clones make up around a fifth. Input material: whole blood. The source of these receptors is an adult who was a healthcare worker with PCR-confirmed SARS-CoV-2 infection or an uninfected control (not recorded which).

This clonotype was recorded a few times. The CDR3 reads CASSSRQASGYTF. The CDR3 nucleotides are TGTGCCAGCAGCTCCAGACAGGCTTCGGGCTACACCTTC. The V gene is TRBV7-9, the J gene TRBJ1-2, with D possibly TRBD1 on 6 matching bases. CDR1 SEHNR and CDR2 FQNEAQ come from the germline V gene (reference sequence). V lost 4 bases and J 8 bases, leaving 14 bases between the germline ends. The CDR3 has 13 amino acids.

This clonotype was recorded a few times. The chain is built from TRBV2 and TRBJ1-6; weak D call: TRBD1 (6 bases). The V end was cut by 6 bases, the J end by 6 bases, with 12 bases between. Germline CDR1 SNHLY, CDR2 FYNNEI. The CDR3 has 14 amino acids. This CDR3 reads CASSPAGVNSPLHF. The CDR3 nucleotides are TGTGCCAGCAGCCCCGCAGGGGTTAATTCACCCCTCCACTTT.

This clonotype was detected only a few times. This chain links TRBV3-1 with TRBJ2-5; 10 nucleotides line up with TRBD2. The CDR3 loop spans 16 amino acids. With V trimmed by 1 base and J by 2 bases, 4 bases remained unmatched. The germline CDR1 and CDR2 sequences are LGHDT and YNNKEL (reference sequence). CDR3 sequence (DNA): TGTGCCAGCAGCCAAGTCAGCGGGGGGGTACAAGAGACCCAGTACTTC. Its protein product is CASSQVSGGVQETQYF.

This chain's CDR3 is CASSLLLAGPNEQFF. The CDR3 DNA is TGTGCCAGTAGCCTTCTACTAGCGGGTCCCAATGAGCAGTTCTTC. The chain joins TRBV19 to TRBJ2-1, with TRBD2 identical over 9 bases. CDR3 length: 15 residues. V was pared by 6 bases and J by 6 bases, with 9 bases of the junction left unmatched. The germline gives CDR1 LNHDA, CDR2 SQIVND (reference sequence).

The V and J genes are TRBV10-1 and TRBJ2-7, with D possibly being TRBD1 (6 bases). Trimming stripped 4 bases from V and 6 bases from J, with 10 bases between. Germline-derived CDR1 and CDR2 are WNHNN and SYGVQD (reference sequence). The length of the CDR3 is 12 residues. The CDR3 sequence is CASSAGDREQYF. The CDR3 bases are TGCGCCAGCAGTGCAGGGGATCGCGAGCAGTACTTC.

This clonotype has more than one count but fewer than ten. The rearrangement joins TRBV2 to TRBJ1-3, with D possibly TRBD1 on 6 matching bases. The CDR3 sequence is 13 residues long. The V gene lost 6 bases and the J gene lost 3 bases, with 9 bases spanning the gap. Per germline, CDR1 SNHLY and CDR2 FYNNEI. CDR3 sequence: CASRRDNGNTIYF. CDR3 nucleotide sequence: TGTGCCAGCAGGAGGGACAATGGAAACACCATATATTTT. The full variable domain, completed using reference TRBV2 and TRBJ1-3, is EPEVTQTPSHQVTQMGQEVILRCVPISNHLYFYWYRQILGQKVEFLVSFYNNEISEKSEIFDDQFSVERPDGSNFTLKIRSTKLEDSAMYFCASRRDNGNTIYFGEGSWLTVV.

CDR3 in amino acids: CASSYFSRRAANEQFF. The CDR3 bases are TGTGCCAGCAGTTACTTTTCCAGGAGGGCAGCCAATGAGCAGTTCTTC. The V and J genes are TRBV6-6 and TRBJ2-1; D possibly corresponds to TRBD2 (6 bases). V was pared by 1 base and J by 6 bases, with 16 bases between. CDR3 length: 16 amino acids. Germline V lookup: CDR1 MNHNY, CDR2 SVGAGI (reference sequence).

The CDR3 coding sequence is TGCGCCAGCAGCCAAGATCGGGGAGGGGGGAAAGAGACCCAGTACTTC. This gives the protein CASSQDRGGGKETQYF. The rearrangement links TRBV4-1 to TRBJ2-5, with D perhaps TRBD2 (7 bases). Germline V gene lookup returns CDR1 MGHRA and CDR2 YSYEKL. The CDR3 consists of 16 residues. The germline V and J ends were trimmed by 0 bases and 3 bases, with 14 bases remaining between them.